A single sample gave rise to the 24 T cell receptor beta chains below, sequenced in a study of identical twins. TCRdb reprocessed the 5' RACE reads via MiXCR and lists one record per CDR3 protein. This repertoire shows 1.5 million to 2 million distinct CDR3 sequences, around 33% found once; its top ten account for about 0.3%. The sequenced sample was cord blood. The receptors here all came from a newborn girl in good health.

The table lists this clonotype with a few counts. This sequence joins TRBV3-1 and TRBJ1-2; D remains unclear. Germline V gene lookup returns CDR1 LGHDT and CDR2 YNNKEL (reference sequence). Trimming shortened V by 0 bases and J by 1 base, and 6 bases separated the two germline ends. CDR3 length equals 14 residues. CDR3 DNA: TGTGCCAGCAGCCAAGATTGGTTTAACTATGGCTACACCTTC. Translated: CASSQDWFNYGYTF. Together with reference TRBV3-1 and TRBJ1-2, the CDR3 gives the full variable domain: DTAVSQTPKYLVTQMGNDKSIKCEQNLGHDTMYWYKQDSKKFLKIMFSYNNKELIINETVPNRFSPKSPDKAHLNLHINSLELGDSAVYFCASSQDWFNYGYTFGSGTRLTVV.

With respect to this clonotype: A read error may account for a junction end that differs from germline. The V call is TRBV4-2, the J call TRBJ2-1; 8 bases map to TRBD2. CDR1 and CDR2 from the germline V gene are LGHNA and YNFKEQ. The CDR3 is 15 residues long. Here the CDR3 DNA reads TGTGCCGGCAGCCAAGGGCTAGCGGGTTACAATGAGCAGTTCTTC. This encodes CAGSQGLAGYNEQFF.

The chain recombines TRBV9 with TRBJ2-7; the D is unclear. The V end was cut by 0 bases, the J end by 7 bases, with 14 bases between. The CDR3 loop spans 14 amino acids. Looked up from germline, CDR1 is SGDLS and CDR2 is YYNGEE. CDR3 loop: CASSVVRAYNEQYF. The DNA of the CDR3 is TGTGCCAGCAGCGTAGTTAGGGCCTACAATGAGCAGTACTTC. Full variable domain (rest looked up from reference TRBV9 and TRBJ2-7): DSGVTQTPKHLITATGQRVTLRCSPRSGDLSVYWYQQSLDQGLQFLIQYYNGEERAKGNILERFSAQQFPDLHSELNLSSLELGDSALYFCASSVVRAYNEQYFGPGTRLTVT.

The chain combines TRBV28 with TRBJ1-1; no clear D gene. Per germline, CDR1 MDHEN and CDR2 SYDVKM. V gave up 2 bases and J gave up 11 bases, with 12 bases separating them. CDR3 length equals 12 residues. The DNA for the CDR3 is TGTGCCAGCAGTTTAGGACGGGCAGAGGCTTTCTTT. Amino acid sequence: CASSLGRAEAFF.

There are a few counts of this clonotype. The CDR3 reads CASSLFADNEQFF. The CDR3 region has the DNA TGTGCCAGCAGCCTATTTGCGGATAATGAGCAGTTCTTC. The V and J genes are TRBV4-2 and TRBJ2-1, with unresolved D. Germline CDR1 and CDR2: LGHNA and YNFKEQ. V lost 4 bases and J 7 bases, leaving 11 bases between the germline ends. The CDR3 runs to 13 residues.

The chain is built from TRBV6-2 or TRBV6-3 and TRBJ2-7, with D possibly being TRBD1 (5 bases). Germline assignment: CDR1 MNHEY and CDR2 SVGEGT. The CDR3 is 13 amino acids. Trimming pared 2 bases from V and 3 bases from J, leaving 8 bases between. The DNA of the CDR3 is TGTGCCAGCAGTTACGCCAGGGTCTACGAGCAGTACTTC. Translated, it gives CASSYARVYEQYF.

The gene calls are TRBV7-2 and TRBJ2-1; 8 bases match TRBD2. The CDR3 has 18 residues. The V and J ends lost 2 bases and 0 bases, in that order; junction bases with no gene match: 9. Looked up from germline, CDR1 is SGHTA and CDR2 is FQGNSA. The CDR3: CASSLLVGRASSYNEQFF. For the CDR3, the DNA is TGTGCCAGCAGCTTACTGGTCGGGAGGGCCAGCTCCTACAATGAGCAGTTCTTC.

This clonotype was seen only a few times. The junction does not match germline at one end; this may be a read error. The chain combines TRBV27 with TRBJ1-1, with 8 bases aligning to TRBD1. CDR1 and CDR2 (germline): MNHEY, SMNVEV (reference sequence). This CDR3 comprises 16 residues. CDR3 loop: CTSSVGDRLMNTEAFF. The DNA for the CDR3 is TGTACCAGCAGTGTCGGGGACAGGCTGATGAACACTGAAGCTTTCTTT.

The chain links TRBV28 to TRBJ2-1; 9 bases are a match to TRBD2. V shed 6 bases and J 9 bases; nucleotides not matched to a gene: 9. The germline V gene has CDR1 MDHEN and CDR2 SYDVKM. CDR3 length equals 14 residues. Here the CDR3 reads CASSLLREGGEQFF. The CDR3 nucleotides read TGTGCCAGCAGCCTACTGCGGGAGGGAGGTGAGCAGTTCTTC.

The V gene is TRBV4-2, the J gene TRBJ2-7, with D tentatively TRBD1 (6 bases). Per germline, CDR1 LGHNA and CDR2 YNFKEQ. This CDR3 is 13 amino acids long. V dropped 1 base and J dropped 9 bases, with 13 bases sitting between them. The DNA of the CDR3 is TGTGCCAGCAGCCAAGGGGACATTAGTGGGCAGTACTTC. Translated, it gives CASSQGDISGQYF.

This chain uses TRBV20-1 with TRBJ2-3, with 13 bases fitting TRBD2. The CDR3 sequence is 17 residues long. The J segment lost 2 bases and the V segment lost 0 bases, leaving 5 bases of the junction unmatched. Germline V gene lookup returns CDR1 DFQATT and CDR2 SNEGSKA (reference sequence). The CDR3 coding sequence is TGCAGTGCTAGAGATCAGGGGACTAGCGGGGCCACAGATACGCAGTATTTT. Its protein is CSARDQGTSGATDTQYF.

A word on this clonotype: It may be a read error: a sequence one base away is much more abundant. This chain links TRBV4-2 with TRBJ2-1, with 8 bases fitting TRBD2. The CDR3 runs to 16 residues. From germline, CDR1 is LGHNA and CDR2 YNFKEQ. CDR3 bases: TGTGCCAGCAGCCAAACACGGGAGGGCTACTACAATGCGCAGTTCTTC. It is translated as CASSQTREGYYNAQFF.

This chain links TRBV24-1 with TRBJ1-2; D is unresolved. From germline, CDR1 is KGHDR and CDR2 SFDVKD. The ends were cut back, 1 base at V and 5 bases at J, with 10 bases in the middle. The CDR3 extends over 14 amino acids. CDR3: CATSDFEASYGYTF. CDR3 bases: TGTGCCACCAGTGATTTTGAGGCTTCGTATGGCTACACCTTC.

In its sample, this clonotype was seen a few times. This rearrangement joins TRBV6-6 to TRBJ2-1; 7 nucleotides agree with TRBD2. J gave up 6 bases and V 2 bases, and 7 bases lay outside the gene matches. The CDR3 runs 15 residues. CDR1 MNHNY and CDR2 SVGAGI come from the germline V gene (reference sequence). The CDR3 region has the DNA TGTGCCAGCAGTTACGGGACTATCTTCCCCAATGAGCAGTTCTTC. Protein product: CASSYGTIFPNEQFF.

This clonotype was picked up a small number of times. The rearrangement joins TRBV5-6 to TRBJ2-3; 7 bases fit TRBD2. Per germline, CDR1 SGHDT and CDR2 YYEEEE. With 4 bases clipped from V and 1 base from J, the junction kept 12 bases outside the gene matches. The CDR3 loop spans 17 amino acids. This CDR3 reads CASSLGALADRTDTQYF. CDR3 DNA sequence: TGTGCCAGCAGCCTCGGGGCCCTAGCGGACCGCACAGATACGCAGTATTTT.

This clonotype occurred a few times. The chain employs TRBV11-2 and TRBJ1-2; D uncertain. The CDR3 has 13 residues. Trimming left V 6 bases short and J 0 bases short, with 8 bases between. Germline CDR1 is SGHAT and CDR2 is FQNNGV. CDR3 sequence reads: CASRQTANYGYTF. The CDR3 DNA sequence: TGTGCCAGCAGGCAAACAGCTAACTATGGCTACACCTTC. Together with reference TRBV11-2 and TRBJ1-2, the CDR3 gives the full variable domain: EAGVAQSPRYKIIEKRQSVAFWCNPISGHATLYWYQQILGQGPKLLIQFQNNGVVDDSQLPKDRFSAERLKGVDSTLKIQPAKLEDSAVYLCASRQTANYGYTFGSGTRLTVV.

This clonotype was found many times. V gene TRBV5-1 combines with J gene TRBJ2-3, with 10 bases aligning to TRBD2. Trimming at V came to 3 bases and at J to 3 bases, leaving 13 bases not matched to a gene. This CDR3 has 18 amino acids. Germline V gene sequence: CDR1 SGHRS, CDR2 YFSETQ. CDR3 region: CASSSLIPLAGRTDTQYF. The CDR3 DNA follows: TGCGCCAGCAGCTCACTAATCCCACTAGCGGGGCGGACAGATACGCAGTATTTT.

This clonotype has at least ten counts. The rearrangement uses TRBV6-6 and TRBJ2-3, with 11 bases that match TRBD2. The CDR3 extends over 14 amino acids. Germline V gene sequence: CDR1 MNHNY, CDR2 SVGAGI (reference sequence). V shed 6 bases and J 6 bases; nucleotides not matched to a gene: 5. CDR3 nucleotides: TGTGCCAGCAGGACTAGCGGGGCTCTTGATACGCAGTATTTT. Translation: CASRTSGALDTQYF.

This clonotype was counted a few times. This chain links TRBV20-1 with TRBJ1-4, with D maybe TRBD1 (6 bases). The CDR3 consists of 12 residues. The V gene's germline CDR1 is DFQATT and CDR2 SNEGSKA (reference sequence). V lost 1 base, J lost 7 bases, and 7 bases lay in between. The CDR3, as DNA: TGCAGTGCTAGAGGAGGGGGTGAAAAACTGTTTTTT. Translated, it gives CSARGGGEKLFF.

With regard to this clonotype: A read error is possible here, since a much larger clone lies one base away. The chain joins TRBV10-3 to TRBJ1-2; 8 bases line up with TRBD1. This CDR3 has 15 amino acids. Unmatched junction bases numbered 6, after V lost 0 bases and J lost 6 bases. The germline CDR1 and CDR2 sequences are ENHRY and SYGVKD. For the CDR3, the DNA is TGTGCCATCAGTGAGTCTCTTGCAGGGGGCGATGGCTACACCTTC. It encodes CAISESLAGGDGYTF.

The rearrangement uses TRBV27 and TRBJ1-3, with 7 bases matching TRBD1. The germline CDR1 and CDR2 sequences are MNHEY and SMNVEV (reference sequence). J lost 0 bases, V lost 6 bases, and 8 bases had no gene match. The CDR3 has 16 amino acids. The CDR3 sequence: CASSPDRRRSGNTIYF. Written as DNA, the CDR3 is TGTGCCAGCAGCCCGGACAGGAGGCGCTCTGGAAACACCATATATTTT.

J is TRBJ1-1 and V is TRBV7-9; a possible D gene is TRBD1 (5 bases). Germline values: CDR1 SEHNR, CDR2 FQNEAQ (reference sequence). The V end lost 4 bases, the J end lost 3 bases, and 12 bases lay between the germline ends. The CDR3 has 14 residues. The CDR3 bases are TGTGCCAGCAGCTCCGGGGCTCACGACACTGAAGCTTTCTTT. It encodes CASSSGAHDTEAFF.

The count of this clonotype is one. The genes are TRBV7-9 and TRBJ2-7, with 10 positions matching TRBD2. V lost 3 bases, J lost 7 bases, and 12 bases stayed unmatched. The CDR3 totals 16 residues. Germline CDR1 is SEHNR and CDR2 is FQNEAQ (reference sequence). The CDR3, as DNA: TGTGCCAGCAGCTTGAAGAGGACTAGCGGAATCAATGAGCAGTACTTC. Translated, it gives CASSLKRTSGINEQYF.

This clonotype showed up just a few times. In nucleotides, the CDR3 is TGTGCCAGCAGTGGACGGTCCTCTGGAAACACCATATATTTT. Translation: CASSGRSSGNTIYF. V is TRBV12-3 or TRBV12-4 and J is TRBJ1-3; D ambiguous. V lost 5 bases to trimming and J lost 0 bases, with 8 bases between them. The CDR3 covers 14 residues.